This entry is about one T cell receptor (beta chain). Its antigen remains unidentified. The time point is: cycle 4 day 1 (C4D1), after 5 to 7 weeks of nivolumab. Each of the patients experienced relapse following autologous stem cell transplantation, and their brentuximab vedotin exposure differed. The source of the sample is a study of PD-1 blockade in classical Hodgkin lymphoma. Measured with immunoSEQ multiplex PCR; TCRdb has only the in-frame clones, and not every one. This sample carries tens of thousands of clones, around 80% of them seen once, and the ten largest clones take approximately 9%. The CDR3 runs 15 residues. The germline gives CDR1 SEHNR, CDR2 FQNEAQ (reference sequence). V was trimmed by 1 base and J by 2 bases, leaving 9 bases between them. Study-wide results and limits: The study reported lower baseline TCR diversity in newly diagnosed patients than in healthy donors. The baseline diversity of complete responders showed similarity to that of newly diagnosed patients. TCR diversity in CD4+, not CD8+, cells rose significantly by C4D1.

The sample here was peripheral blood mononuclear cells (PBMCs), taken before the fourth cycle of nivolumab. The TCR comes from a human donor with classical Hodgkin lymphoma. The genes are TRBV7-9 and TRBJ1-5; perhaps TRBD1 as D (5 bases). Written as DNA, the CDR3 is TGTGCCAGCAGCTTAGGCAGGGCTGGCAATCAGCCCCAGCATTTT. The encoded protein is CASSLGRAGNQPQHF.